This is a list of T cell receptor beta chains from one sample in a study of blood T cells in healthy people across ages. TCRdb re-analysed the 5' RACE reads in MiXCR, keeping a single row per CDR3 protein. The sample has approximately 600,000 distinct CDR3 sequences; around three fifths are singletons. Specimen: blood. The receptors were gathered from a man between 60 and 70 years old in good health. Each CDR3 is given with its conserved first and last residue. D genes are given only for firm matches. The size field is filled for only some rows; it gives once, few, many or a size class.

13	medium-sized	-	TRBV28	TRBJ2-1	TGTGCCAGCAGTAGCAGGGGGGACAATGAGCAGTTCTTC	CASSSRGDNEQFF
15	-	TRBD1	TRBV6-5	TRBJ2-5	TGTGCCAGCAGTACCAGACAGGGGATGGTAGAGACCCAGTACTTC	CASSTRQGMVETQYF
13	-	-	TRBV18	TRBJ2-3	TGTGCCAGCTCACGACAGGATCCAGATACGCAGTATTTT	CASSRQDPDTQYF
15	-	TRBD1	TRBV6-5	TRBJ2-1	TGTGCCAGCAGGAGAGACAGGGGACCCTACAATGAGCAGTTCTTC	CASRRDRGPYNEQFF
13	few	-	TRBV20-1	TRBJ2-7	TGCAGTGCAAAGAGTGGGGGATCCTACGAGCAGTACTTC	CSAKSGGSYEQYF
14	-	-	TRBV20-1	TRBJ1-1	TGCAGTGCAAAAACCCTAAATCTGAACACTGAAGCTTTCTTT	CSAKTLNLNTEAFF
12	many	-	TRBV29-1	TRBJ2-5	TGCAGCGTTGAAAAGGGGTTTGAGACCCAGTACTTC	CSVEKGFETQYF
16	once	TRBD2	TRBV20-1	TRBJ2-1	TGCAGTGCTAGAAAGCCGGGGGGGCCCCCGTACAATGAGCAGTTCTTC	CSARKPGGPPYNEQFF
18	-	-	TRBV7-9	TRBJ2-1	TGTGCCAGCAGCCGCGGTGGGCTCCCACCAGGGCCCTACAATGAGCAGTTCTTC	CASSRGGLPPGPYNEQFF
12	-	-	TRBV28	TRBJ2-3	TGTGCCAGCTCGAAGGGACAACAGACGCAGTATTTT	CASSKGQQTQYF
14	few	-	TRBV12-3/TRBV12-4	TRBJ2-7	TGTGCCAGCAGTTTAGGTGGCTCTATCCCCGAGCAGTACTTC	CASSLGGSIPEQYF
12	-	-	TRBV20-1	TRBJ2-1	TGCAGTGCTAGCACTAGCAGGAGTGAGCAGTTCTTC	CSASTSRSEQFF
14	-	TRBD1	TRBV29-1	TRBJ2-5	TGCAGCGTTGAAGACACAGGGGCAGAGGAGACCCAGTACTTC	CSVEDTGAEETQYF
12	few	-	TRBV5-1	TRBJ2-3	TGCGCCAGCAGCGATGAGGGAGATACGCAGTATTTT	CASSDEGDTQYF
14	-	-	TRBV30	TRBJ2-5	TGTGCCTGGAGTGTAATGGCCTTGGGGAATGAGCAGTACTTC	CAWSVMALGNEQYF
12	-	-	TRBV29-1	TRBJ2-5	TGCAGCGTTGCGAAGGATAGGGAGACCCAGTACTTC	CSVAKDRETQYF
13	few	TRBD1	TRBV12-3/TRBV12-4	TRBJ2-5	TGTGCCAGCAGTAACCGGGACAGGGAGACCCAGTACTTC	CASSNRDRETQYF
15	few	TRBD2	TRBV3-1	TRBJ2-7	TGTGCCAGCAGCCAAGATTCTAGCGGGGGGACCGAGCAGTACTTC	CASSQDSSGGTEQYF
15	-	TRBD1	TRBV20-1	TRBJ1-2	TGCAGTGCCAGTGATCTGGGACAGACCACCAAGGGCTACACCTTC	CSASDLGQTTKGYTF
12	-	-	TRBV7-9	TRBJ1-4	TGTGCCAGCAGCCCGGGGGTTGAAAAACTGTTTTTT	CASSPGVEKLFF
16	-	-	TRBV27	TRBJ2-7	TGTGCCAGCAGTTACTCGACCGGGACGTATTCCTACGAGCAGTACTTC	CASSYSTGTYSYEQYF
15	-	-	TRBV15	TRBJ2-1	TGTGCCACCAGCAGAGTAGCAAGCTCCTACAATGAGCAGTTCTTC	CATSRVASSYNEQFF
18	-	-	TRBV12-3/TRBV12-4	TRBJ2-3	TGTGCCAGCAGTTTGGGTTTCGGGCTGAGACAGGCCACAGATACGCAGTATTTT	CASSLGFGLRQATDTQYF
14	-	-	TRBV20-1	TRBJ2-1	TGCAGCGCATACCCCGTGACACGTAACAATGAGCAGTTCTTC	CSAYPVTRNNEQFF
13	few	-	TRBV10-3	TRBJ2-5	TGTGCCATCGCCCCCCTAAAGGGAGAGACCCAGTACTTC	CAIAPLKGETQYF
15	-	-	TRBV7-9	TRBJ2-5	TGTGCCAGCAGCTACATTCCAGGGGCCGGGGAGACCCAGTACTTC	CASSYIPGAGETQYF
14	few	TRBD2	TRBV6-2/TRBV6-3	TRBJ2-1	TGTGCCAGCACTATAACGGGACTAGCAAGTGAGCAGTTCTTC	CASTITGLASEQFF
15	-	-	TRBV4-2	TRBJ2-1	TGTGCCAGCAGCCGAGTAGACTCCCCGGGCAATGAGCAGTTCTTC	CASSRVDSPGNEQFF
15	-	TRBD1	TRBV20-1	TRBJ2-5	TGCAGTGCTAGAACCCCTACAGGGGGCTTAGAGACCCAGTACTTC	CSARTPTGGLETQYF
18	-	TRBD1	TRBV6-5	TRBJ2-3	TGTGCCAGCAGTTATCGCCCACAGGGGGGCATGGGCACAGATACGCAGTATTTT	CASSYRPQGGMGTDTQYF
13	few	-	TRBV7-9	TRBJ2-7	TGTGCCAGCAGCTTTAACAGGGACTACGAGCAGTACTTC	CASSFNRDYEQYF
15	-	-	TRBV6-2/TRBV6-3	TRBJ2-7	TGTGCCAGCAGTAAGGGACAACGGGTCCCCTACGAGCAGTACTTC	CASSKGQRVPYEQYF
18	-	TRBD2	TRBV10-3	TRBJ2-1	TGTGCCATCAGTGAGCCCCCCGGACTAGCGCTCTCCTACAATGAGCAGTTCTTC	CAISEPPGLALSYNEQFF
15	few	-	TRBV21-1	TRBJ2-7	TGTGCCAGCAGCAACAGTTGTCTTCACTCCTACGAGCAGTACTTC	CASSNSCLHSYEQYF
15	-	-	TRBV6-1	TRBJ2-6	TGTGCCAGCAGAGCCCCAGGGGTCGGGGCCAACGTCCTGACTTTC	CASRAPGVGANVLTF
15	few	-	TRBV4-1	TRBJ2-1	TGCGCCAGCAGGATCGGACCAGGTGGAGACAATGAGCAGTTCTTC	CASRIGPGGDNEQFF
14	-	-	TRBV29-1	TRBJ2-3	TGCAGCGTTGAAGCCCGCGGACAGCCAGATACGCAGTATTTT	CSVEARGQPDTQYF
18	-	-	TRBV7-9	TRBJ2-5	TGTGCCAGCAGTCAAACCCCTTGGGGGGGCGATCGGGGAGAGACCCAGTACTTC	CASSQTPWGGDRGETQYF
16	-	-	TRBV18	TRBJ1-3	TGTGCCAGCTCAAACCAGGACGGGAGCTCTGGAAACACCATATATTTT	CASSNQDGSSGNTIYF
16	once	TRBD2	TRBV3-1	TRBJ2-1	TGTGCCAGCAGCCGGGAGCGGGGGGGCCTCGGGAATGAGCAGTTCTTC	CASSRERGGLGNEQFF
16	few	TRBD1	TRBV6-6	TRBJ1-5	TGTGCCAGCAGTTACTCGACAGGGTGGGTTGGGCAGCCCCAGCATTTT	CASSYSTGWVGQPQHF
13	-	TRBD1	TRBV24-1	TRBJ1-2	TGTGCCACCAGTGAACGGACAGGCTCTGGCTACACCTTC	CATSERTGSGYTF
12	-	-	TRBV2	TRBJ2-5	TGTGCCAGCAGGGCGGATTCAGAGACCCAGTACTTC	CASRADSETQYF
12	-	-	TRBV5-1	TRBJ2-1	TGTGCCAGCAGCTTAGCTGGGGATGAGCAGTTCTTC	CASSLAGDEQFF
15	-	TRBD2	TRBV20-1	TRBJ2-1	TGCAGTGCAACTTCTAAGCGGGGGCCTCACCATGAGCAGTTCTTC	CSATSKRGPHHEQFF
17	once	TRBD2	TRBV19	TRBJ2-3	TGTGCCAGTAGTCCCCGGACAGCGGGGGGAGGAACAGATACGCAGTATTTT	CASSPRTAGGGTDTQYF
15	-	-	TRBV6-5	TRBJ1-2	TGTGCCAGCAGTTACTCGCCCGAGGGGATCGGTGGCTACACCTTC	CASSYSPEGIGGYTF